These 8 T cell receptor beta chains were all obtained from the same sample, sequenced in a study of cytomegalovirus exposure and HLA in healthy donors. Profiled with immunoSEQ multiplex PCR; TCRdb holds only in-frame clones, not every one. Of 130,000 to 150,000 clones listed, about 91% are singletons. The specimen sequenced was PBMCs. These receptors originate from a young man in good health and CMV-seropositive.

This chain connects TRBV19 to TRBJ1-1, with D possibly TRBD1 on 5 matching bases. With 5 bases removed from V and 1 base from J, the gap between germline ends came to 14 bases. Germline-derived CDR1 and CDR2 are LNHDA and SQIVND (reference sequence). CDR3 length equals 15 residues. The CDR3 protein is CASSSGATGNTEAFF. The CDR3 coding sequence is TGTGCCAGTAGTTCTGGGGCCACCGGGAACACTGAAGCTTTCTTT.

The V gene is TRBV7-2, the J gene TRBJ2-1; 14 bases match TRBD2. CDR3 size: 16 residues. Germline loops: CDR1 SGHTA, CDR2 FQGNSA. V trimming: 5 bases; J trimming: 8 bases; junction bases outside the gene matches: 8. This CDR3 is CASSLSGTSGSDEQFF. The CDR3 DNA reads as TGTGCCAGCAGCCTATCCGGGACTAGCGGGAGTGATGAGCAGTTCTTC. Drawing the rest from reference TRBV7-2 and TRBJ2-1, the complete variable domain is GAGVSQSPSNKVTEKGKDVELRCDPISGHTALYWYRQSLGQGLEFLIYFQGNSAPDKSGLPSDRFSAERTGGSVSTLTIQRTQQEDSAVYLCASSLSGTSGSDEQFFGPGTRLTVL.

Only one count was recorded for this clone. The chain recombines TRBV30 with TRBJ1-4; D uncertain. V lost 3 bases and J 8 bases, leaving 4 bases between the germline ends. Looked up from germline, CDR1 is GTSNPN and CDR2 is SVGIG (reference sequence). This CDR3 contains 10 residues. The CDR3 reads CAWRQEKLFF. CDR3 bases: TGTGCCTGGAGGCAGGAAAAACTGTTTTTT.

This chain joins TRBV18 and TRBJ2-7, with 7 nucleotides matching TRBD2. The CDR3 sequence is 14 residues long. J lost 6 bases, V lost 3 bases, and 8 bases had no gene match. Germline V CDR1 and CDR2: KGHSH, LQKENI. This chain's CDR3 is CASSPPAGEGEQYF. Here the CDR3 DNA reads TGTGCCAGCTCACCTCCGGCGGGAGAAGGCGAGCAGTACTTC.

The V call is TRBV4-1, the J call TRBJ2-2; TRBD2 aligns across 8 bases. V was clipped by 1 base and J by 1 base; unmatched bases: 5. Germline CDR1 is MGHRA and CDR2 is YSYEKL. CDR3 length: 17 residues. For the CDR3, the DNA is TGCGCCAGCAGCCAAGGGGCCAGCGGGGGGAACACCGGGGAGCTGTTTTTT. The encoded protein is CASSQGASGGNTGELFF.

The chain employs TRBV10-2 and TRBJ2-2; 7 bases are shared with TRBD2. Germline lookup yields CDR1 WSHSY and CDR2 SAAADI. The ends lost 8 bases at V and 10 bases at J; junction bases unmatched: 10. This CDR3 contains 13 residues. CDR3 sequence: CASASGTRVELFF. CDR3 nucleotide sequence: TGCGCCAGCGCTAGCGGAACTAGAGTGGAGCTGTTTTTT.

A single count supports this clone. The chain has TRBV5-6 and TRBJ2-1; no firm D call. This CDR3 has 12 residues. Germline V gives CDR1 SGHDT, CDR2 YYEEEE. Trimming removed 0 bases from V and 7 bases from J, with 5 bases in between. In nucleotides, the CDR3 is TGTGCCAGCAGCTTGGCTTCGAATGAGCAGTTCTTC. As protein: CASSLASNEQFF.

The chain uses TRBV5-1 and TRBJ1-6, with 10 nucleotides matching TRBD1. The germline gives CDR1 SGHRS, CDR2 YFSETQ. The CDR3 has 14 amino acids. V lost 5 bases and J lost 10; bases outside the gene matches: 6. This CDR3 reads CASSTGTGDSPLHF. In DNA, the CDR3 is TGCGCCAGCAGTACCGGGACAGGGGACTCACCCCTCCACTTT.